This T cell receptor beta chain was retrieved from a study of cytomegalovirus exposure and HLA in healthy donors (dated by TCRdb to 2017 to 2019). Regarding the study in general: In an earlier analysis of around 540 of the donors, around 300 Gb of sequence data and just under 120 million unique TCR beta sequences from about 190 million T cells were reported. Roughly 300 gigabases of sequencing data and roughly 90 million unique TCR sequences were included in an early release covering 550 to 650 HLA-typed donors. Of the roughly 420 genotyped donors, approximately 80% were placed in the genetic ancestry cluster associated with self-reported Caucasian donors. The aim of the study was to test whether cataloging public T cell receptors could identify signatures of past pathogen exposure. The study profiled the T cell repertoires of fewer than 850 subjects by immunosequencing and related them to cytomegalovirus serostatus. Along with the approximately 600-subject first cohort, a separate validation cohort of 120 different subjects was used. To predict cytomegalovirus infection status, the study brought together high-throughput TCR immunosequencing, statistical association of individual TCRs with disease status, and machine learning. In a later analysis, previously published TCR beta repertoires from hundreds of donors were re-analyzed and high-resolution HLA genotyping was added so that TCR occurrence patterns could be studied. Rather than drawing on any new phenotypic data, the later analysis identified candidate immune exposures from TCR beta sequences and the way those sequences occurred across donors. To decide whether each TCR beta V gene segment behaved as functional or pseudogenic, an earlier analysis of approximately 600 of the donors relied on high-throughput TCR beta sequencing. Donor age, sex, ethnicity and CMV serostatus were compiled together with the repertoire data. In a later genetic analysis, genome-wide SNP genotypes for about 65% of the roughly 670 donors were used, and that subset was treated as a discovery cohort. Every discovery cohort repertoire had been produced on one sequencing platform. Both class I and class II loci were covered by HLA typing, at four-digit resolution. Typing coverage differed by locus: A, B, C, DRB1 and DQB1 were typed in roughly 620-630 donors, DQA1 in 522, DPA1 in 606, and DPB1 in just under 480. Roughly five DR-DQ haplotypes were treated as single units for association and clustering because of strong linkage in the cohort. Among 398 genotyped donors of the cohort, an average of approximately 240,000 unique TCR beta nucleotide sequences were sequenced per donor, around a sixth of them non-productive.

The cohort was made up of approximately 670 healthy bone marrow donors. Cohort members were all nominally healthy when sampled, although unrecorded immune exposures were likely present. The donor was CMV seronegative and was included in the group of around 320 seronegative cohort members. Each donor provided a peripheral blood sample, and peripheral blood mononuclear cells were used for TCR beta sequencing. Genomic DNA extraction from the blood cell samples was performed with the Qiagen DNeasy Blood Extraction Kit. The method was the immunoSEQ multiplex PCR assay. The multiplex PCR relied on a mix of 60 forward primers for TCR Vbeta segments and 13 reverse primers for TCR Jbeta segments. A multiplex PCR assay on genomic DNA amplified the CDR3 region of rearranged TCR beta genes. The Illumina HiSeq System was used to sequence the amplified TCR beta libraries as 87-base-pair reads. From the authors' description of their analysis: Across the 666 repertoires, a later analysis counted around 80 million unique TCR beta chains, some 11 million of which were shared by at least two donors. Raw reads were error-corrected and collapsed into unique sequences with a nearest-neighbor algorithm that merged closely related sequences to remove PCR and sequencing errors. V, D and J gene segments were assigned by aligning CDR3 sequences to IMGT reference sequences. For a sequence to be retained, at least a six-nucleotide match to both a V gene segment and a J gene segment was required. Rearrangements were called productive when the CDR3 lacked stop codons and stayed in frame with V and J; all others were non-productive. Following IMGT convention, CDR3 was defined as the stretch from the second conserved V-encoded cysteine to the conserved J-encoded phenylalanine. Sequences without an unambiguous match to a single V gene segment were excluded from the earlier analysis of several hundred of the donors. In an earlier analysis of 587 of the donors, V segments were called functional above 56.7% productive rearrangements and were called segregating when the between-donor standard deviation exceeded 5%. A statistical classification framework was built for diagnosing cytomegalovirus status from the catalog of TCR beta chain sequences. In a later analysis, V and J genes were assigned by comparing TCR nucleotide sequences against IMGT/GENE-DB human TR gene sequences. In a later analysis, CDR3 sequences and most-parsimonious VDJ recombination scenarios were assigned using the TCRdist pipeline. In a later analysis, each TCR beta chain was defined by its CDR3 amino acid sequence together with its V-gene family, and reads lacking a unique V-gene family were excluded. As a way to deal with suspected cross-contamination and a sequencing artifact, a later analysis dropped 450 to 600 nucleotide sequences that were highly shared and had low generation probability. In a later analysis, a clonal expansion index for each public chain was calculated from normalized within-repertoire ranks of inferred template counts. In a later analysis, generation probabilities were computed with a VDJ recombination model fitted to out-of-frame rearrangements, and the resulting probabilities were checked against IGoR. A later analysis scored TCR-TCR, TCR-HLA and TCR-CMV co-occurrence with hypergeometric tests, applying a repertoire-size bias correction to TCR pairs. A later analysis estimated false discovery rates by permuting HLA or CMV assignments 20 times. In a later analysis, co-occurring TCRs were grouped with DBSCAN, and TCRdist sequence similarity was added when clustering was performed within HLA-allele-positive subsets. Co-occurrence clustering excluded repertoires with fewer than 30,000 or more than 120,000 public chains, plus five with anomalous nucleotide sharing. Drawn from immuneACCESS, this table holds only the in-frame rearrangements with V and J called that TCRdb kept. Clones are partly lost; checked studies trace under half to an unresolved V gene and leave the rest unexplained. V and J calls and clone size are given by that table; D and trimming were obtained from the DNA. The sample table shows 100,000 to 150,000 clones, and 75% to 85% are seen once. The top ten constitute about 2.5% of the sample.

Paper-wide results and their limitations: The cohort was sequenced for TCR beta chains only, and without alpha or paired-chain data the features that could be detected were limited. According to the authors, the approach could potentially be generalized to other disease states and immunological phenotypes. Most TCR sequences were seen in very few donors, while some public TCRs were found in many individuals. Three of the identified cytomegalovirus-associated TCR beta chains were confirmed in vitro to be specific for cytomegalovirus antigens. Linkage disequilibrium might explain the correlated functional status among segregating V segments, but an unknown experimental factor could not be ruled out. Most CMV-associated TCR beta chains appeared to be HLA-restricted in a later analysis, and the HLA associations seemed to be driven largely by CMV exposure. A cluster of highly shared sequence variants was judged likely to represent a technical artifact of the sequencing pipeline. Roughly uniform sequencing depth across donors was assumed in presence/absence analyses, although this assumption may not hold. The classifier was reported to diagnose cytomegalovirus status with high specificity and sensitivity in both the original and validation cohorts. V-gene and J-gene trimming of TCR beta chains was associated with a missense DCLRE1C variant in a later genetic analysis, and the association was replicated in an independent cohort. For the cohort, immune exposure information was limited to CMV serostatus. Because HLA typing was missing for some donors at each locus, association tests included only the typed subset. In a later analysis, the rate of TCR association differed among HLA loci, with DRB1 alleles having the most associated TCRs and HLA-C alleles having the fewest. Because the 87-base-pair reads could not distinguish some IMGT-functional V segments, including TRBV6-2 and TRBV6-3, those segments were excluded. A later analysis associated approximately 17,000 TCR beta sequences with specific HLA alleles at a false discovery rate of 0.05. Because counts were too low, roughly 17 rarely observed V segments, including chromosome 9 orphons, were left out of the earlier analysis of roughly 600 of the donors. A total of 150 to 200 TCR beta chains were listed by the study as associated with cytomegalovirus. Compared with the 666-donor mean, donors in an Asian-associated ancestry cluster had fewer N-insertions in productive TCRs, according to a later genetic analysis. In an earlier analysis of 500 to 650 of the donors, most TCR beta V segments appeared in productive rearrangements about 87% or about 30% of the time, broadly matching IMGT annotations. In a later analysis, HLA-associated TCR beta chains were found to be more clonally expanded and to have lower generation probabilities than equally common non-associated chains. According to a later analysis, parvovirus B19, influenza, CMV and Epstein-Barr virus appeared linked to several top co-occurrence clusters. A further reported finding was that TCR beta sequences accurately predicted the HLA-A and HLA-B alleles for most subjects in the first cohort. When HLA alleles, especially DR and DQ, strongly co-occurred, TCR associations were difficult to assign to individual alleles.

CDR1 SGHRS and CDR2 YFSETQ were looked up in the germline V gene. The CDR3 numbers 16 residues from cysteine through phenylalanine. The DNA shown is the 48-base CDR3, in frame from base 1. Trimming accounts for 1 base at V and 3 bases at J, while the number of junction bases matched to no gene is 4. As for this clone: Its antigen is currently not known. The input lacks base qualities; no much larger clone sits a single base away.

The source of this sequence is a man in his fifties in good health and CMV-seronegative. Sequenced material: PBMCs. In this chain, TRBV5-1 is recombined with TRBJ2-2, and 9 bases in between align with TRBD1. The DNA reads TGCGCCAGCAGCTTGCTACAGGGGGCGGACACCGGGGAGCTGTTTTTT. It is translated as CASSLLQGADTGELFF.